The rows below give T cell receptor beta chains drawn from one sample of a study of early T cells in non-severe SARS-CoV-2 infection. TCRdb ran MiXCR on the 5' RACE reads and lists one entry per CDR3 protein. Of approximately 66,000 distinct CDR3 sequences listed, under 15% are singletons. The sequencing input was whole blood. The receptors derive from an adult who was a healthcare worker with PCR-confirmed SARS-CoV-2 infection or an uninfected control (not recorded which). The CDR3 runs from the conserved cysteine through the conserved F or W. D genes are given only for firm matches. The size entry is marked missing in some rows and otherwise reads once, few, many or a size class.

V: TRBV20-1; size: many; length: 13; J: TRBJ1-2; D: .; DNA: TGCAGTGCTAGTACGGGGGCAGGGTACGGCTACACCTTC; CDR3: CSASTGAGYGYTF
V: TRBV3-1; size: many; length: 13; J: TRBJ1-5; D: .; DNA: TGTGCCAGCAGCTCCCGGACAGATCAGCCCCAGCATTTT; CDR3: CASSSRTDQPQHF
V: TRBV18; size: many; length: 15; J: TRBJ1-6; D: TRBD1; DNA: TGTGCCAGCTCGCAAGGGACAGGGAACGATTCACCCCTCCACTTT; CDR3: CASSQGTGNDSPLHF
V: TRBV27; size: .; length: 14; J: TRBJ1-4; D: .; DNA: TGTGCCAGCAGTTCCCCGGACAGTAATGAAAAACTGTTTTTT; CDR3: CASSSPDSNEKLFF
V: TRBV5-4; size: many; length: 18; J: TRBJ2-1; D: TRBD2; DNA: TGTGCCAGCAGCGGCGGGACTAGCGGAACCCAGGGTTACAATGAGCAGTTCTTC; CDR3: CASSGGTSGTQGYNEQFF
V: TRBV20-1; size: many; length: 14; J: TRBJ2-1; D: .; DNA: TGCAGTGCTAGAGCCACCGGGGGCTTCAATGAGCAGTTCTTC; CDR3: CSARATGGFNEQFF
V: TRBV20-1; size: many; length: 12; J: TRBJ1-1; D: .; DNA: TGCAGTGCTAAATCCAGGGACGGTGAAGCTTTCTTT; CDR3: CSAKSRDGEAFF
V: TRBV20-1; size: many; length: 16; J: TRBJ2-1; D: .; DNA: TGCAGTGCTAGAGATAGGAGCCTTGGTAGACCGAATGAGCAGTTCTTC; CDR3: CSARDRSLGRPNEQFF
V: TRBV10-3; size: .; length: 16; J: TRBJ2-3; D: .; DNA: TGTGCCATCAGCGGGGGCCTGACTAGTGTTTTAGATACGCAGTATTTT; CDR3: CAISGGLTSVLDTQYF
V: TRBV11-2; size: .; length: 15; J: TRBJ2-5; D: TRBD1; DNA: TGTGCCAGCAGCTTAGAGGACAGGGGAACCGAGACCCAGTACTTC; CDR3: CASSLEDRGTETQYF
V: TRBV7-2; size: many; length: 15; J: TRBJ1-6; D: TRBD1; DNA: TGTGCCAGCAGCTTACAGGACAGGGCAAATTCACCCCTCCACTTT; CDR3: CASSLQDRANSPLHF
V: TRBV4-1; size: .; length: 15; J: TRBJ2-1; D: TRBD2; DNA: TGCGCCAGCAGCCAAGAGGGCGGGAGGCTCAATGAGCAGTTCTTC; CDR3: CASSQEGGRLNEQFF
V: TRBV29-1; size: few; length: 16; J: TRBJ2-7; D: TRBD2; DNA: TGCAGCGTCTCCGGACTAGCGGACAAGAGCTCCTACGAGCAGTACTTC; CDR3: CSVSGLADKSSYEQYF
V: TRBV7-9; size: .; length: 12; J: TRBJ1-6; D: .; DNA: TGTGCCAGCAGCCTCAGCTATTCACCCCTCCACTTT; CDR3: CASSLSYSPLHF
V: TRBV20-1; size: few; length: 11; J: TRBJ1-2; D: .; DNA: TGCAGTGGTATGGGCCAATATGGCTACACCTTC; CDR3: CSGMGQYGYTF
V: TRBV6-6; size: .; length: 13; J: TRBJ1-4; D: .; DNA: TGTGCCAGCAGAAGGGAGGAGGGTGAAAAACTGTTTTTT; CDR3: CASRREEGEKLFF
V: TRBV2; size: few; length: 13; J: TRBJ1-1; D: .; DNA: TGTGCCAGCAGTGGACAGCAGAACACTGAAGCTTTCTTT; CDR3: CASSGQQNTEAFF
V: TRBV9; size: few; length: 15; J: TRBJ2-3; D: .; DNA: TGTGCCAGCAGCGTAGAAACCGGGGAGGCAGATACGCAGTATTTT; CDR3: CASSVETGEADTQYF
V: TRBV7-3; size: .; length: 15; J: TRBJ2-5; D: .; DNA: TGTGCCAGCAGCGCGCGCCCGGGACCAAAAGAGACCCAGTACTTC; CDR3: CASSARPGPKETQYF
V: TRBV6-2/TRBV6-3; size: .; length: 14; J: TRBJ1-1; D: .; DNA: TGTGCCAGCAGAGCACCGAGAGTGAACACTGAAGCTTTCTTT; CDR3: CASRAPRVNTEAFF
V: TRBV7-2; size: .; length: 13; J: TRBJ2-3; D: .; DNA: TGTGCCAGCAGCTCCAACAATGGAGATACGCAGTATTTT; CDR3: CASSSNNGDTQYF
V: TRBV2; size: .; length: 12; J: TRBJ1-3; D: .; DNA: TGTGCCAGCACCCAAAGAGGAAACACCATATATTTT; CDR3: CASTQRGNTIYF
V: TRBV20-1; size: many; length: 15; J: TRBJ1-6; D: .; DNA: TGCAGTGCAGCTCCCGGGACTGATTATAATTCACCCCTCCACTTT; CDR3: CSAAPGTDYNSPLHF
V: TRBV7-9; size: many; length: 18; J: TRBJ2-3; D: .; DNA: TGTGCCAGCAGCTTACCACCGGGATCAGTTCTTGTACAAGATACGCAGTATTTT; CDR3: CASSLPPGSVLVQDTQYF
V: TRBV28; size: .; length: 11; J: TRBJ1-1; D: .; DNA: TGTGCCAGCAGTACGGGTGAAGAAGCTTTCTTT; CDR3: CASSTGEEAFF
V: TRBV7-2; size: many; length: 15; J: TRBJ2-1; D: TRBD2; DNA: TGTGCCAGCATGAAATCGTCTAGCGGGAACAATGAGCAGTTCTTC; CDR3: CASMKSSSGNNEQFF
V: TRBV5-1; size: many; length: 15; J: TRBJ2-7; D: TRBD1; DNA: TGCGCCAGCAGCTTGGGCGGACAGGTCTCCTACGAGCAGTACTTC; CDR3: CASSLGGQVSYEQYF
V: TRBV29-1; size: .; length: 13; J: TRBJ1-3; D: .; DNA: TGCAGCGTCAGCCGGGGGGATGGAAACACCATATATTTT; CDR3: CSVSRGDGNTIYF
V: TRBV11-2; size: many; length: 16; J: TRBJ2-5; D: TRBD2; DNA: TGTGCCAGCAGCTTAGGGACTAGCCCGTACCAAGAGACCCAGTACTTC; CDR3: CASSLGTSPYQETQYF
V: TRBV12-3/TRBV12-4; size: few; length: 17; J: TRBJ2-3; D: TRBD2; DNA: TGTGCCAGCAGTTTTCCCACTAGCGGGGTCCGCACAGATACGCAGTATTTT; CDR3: CASSFPTSGVRTDTQYF
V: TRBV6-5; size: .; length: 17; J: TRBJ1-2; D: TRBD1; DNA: TGTGCCAGCAGTCCCACTCGAAACAGGGGGCGCGGCTATGGCTACACCTTC; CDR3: CASSPTRNRGRGYGYTF
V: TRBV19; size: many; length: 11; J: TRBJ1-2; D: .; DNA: TGTGCCAGCCGGAGGGAAAGTGGCTACACCTTC; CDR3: CASRRESGYTF
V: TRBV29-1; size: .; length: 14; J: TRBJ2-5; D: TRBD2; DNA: TGCAGCGTTGAGGGTCGACTAGCGGGAGGGACCCAGTACTTC; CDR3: CSVEGRLAGGTQYF
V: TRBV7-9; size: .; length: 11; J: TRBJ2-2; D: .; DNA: TGTGCCTCTCCATTTTCCGGGGAGCTGTTTTTT; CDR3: CASPFSGELFF
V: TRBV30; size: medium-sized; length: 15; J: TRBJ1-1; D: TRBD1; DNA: TGTGCCTTGGAAAGGGACAGGGGGACGGACACTGAAGCTTTCTTT; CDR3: CALERDRGTDTEAFF
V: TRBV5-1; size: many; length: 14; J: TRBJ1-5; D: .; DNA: TGCGCCAGCAGCCCGGACCCAGTCAATCAGCCCCAGCATTTT; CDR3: CASSPDPVNQPQHF
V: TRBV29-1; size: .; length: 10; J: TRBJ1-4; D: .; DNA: TGCAGCGCCCGACATGGACAGCTGTTTTTT; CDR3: CSARHGQLFF
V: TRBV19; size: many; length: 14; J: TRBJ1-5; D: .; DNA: TGTGCCAGTAGTATTGCGGATGGGGCTCGGCCCCAGCATTTT; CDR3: CASSIADGARPQHF
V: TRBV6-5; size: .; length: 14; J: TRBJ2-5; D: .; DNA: TGTGCCAGCAGTCCCGGGCGGGGTACGGAGACCCAGTACTTC; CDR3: CASSPGRGTETQYF
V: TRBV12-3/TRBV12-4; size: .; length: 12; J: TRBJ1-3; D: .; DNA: TGTGCCAGCAGTTTCACCGGAAACACCATATATTTT; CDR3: CASSFTGNTIYF
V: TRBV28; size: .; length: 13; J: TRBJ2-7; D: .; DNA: TGTGCCAGCAGAGTTCCAAATTACTACGAGCAGTACTTC; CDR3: CASRVPNYYEQYF
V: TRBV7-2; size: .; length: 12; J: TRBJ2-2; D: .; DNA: TGTGCCAGCAGATATACACCGGGGGAGCTGTTTTTT; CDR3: CASRYTPGELFF
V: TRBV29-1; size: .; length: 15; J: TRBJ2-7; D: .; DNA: TGCAGCGTCGCCTCCGCGGGTGGCGGGACGAACGAGCAGTACTTC; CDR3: CSVASAGGGTNEQYF
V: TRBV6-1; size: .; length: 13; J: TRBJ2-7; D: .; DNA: TGTGCCAGCAGTTCCCAAGACTGGTACGAGCAGTACTTC; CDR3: CASSSQDWYEQYF
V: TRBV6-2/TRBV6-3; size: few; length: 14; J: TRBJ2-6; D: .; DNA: TGTGCCACCGACTGGAACTCTGGGGCCAACGTCCTGACTTTC; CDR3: CATDWNSGANVLTF
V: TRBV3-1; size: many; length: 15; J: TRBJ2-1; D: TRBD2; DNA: TGTGCCAGCAGCCCCGGACTAGCGGGGAAAAATGAGCAGTTCTTC; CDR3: CASSPGLAGKNEQFF
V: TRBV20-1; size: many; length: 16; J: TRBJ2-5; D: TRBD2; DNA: TGCAGTGCTAGAGATTCGACGGGAGGCGAGGTGGAGACCCAGTACTTC; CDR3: CSARDSTGGEVETQYF
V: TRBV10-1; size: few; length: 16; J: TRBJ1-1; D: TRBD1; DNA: TGCGCCAGCAGTGCCCCCCCGGGACAGCAGAACACTGAAGCTTTCTTT; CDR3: CASSAPPGQQNTEAFF
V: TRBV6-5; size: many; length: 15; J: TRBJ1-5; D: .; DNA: TGTGCCAGCAGTTACTCCTGGGATAGCAATCAGCCCCAGCATTTT; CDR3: CASSYSWDSNQPQHF
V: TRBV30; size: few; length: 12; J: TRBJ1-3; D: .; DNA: TGTGCCTGGACAGCCACTGGAAACACCATATATTTT; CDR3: CAWTATGNTIYF
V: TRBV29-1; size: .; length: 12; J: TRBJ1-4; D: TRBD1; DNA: TGCAGCGTTAAAGACAGGGGGGAAAAACTGTTTTTT; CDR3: CSVKDRGEKLFF
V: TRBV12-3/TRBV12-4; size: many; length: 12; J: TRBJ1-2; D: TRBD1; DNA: TGTGCCAGCAGGAGGACAGGGGACGGCTACACCTTC; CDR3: CASRRTGDGYTF
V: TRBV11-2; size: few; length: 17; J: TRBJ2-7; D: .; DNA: TGTGCCAGCAGCTTAGGCGGGGGCAGGGGGCGTTGGGACGAGCAGTACTTC; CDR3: CASSLGGGRGRWDEQYF
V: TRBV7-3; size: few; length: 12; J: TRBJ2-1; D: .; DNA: TGTGCCAGCAGCCCCCCACAAGGATCTCAGCTGTTC; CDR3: CASSPPQGSQLF